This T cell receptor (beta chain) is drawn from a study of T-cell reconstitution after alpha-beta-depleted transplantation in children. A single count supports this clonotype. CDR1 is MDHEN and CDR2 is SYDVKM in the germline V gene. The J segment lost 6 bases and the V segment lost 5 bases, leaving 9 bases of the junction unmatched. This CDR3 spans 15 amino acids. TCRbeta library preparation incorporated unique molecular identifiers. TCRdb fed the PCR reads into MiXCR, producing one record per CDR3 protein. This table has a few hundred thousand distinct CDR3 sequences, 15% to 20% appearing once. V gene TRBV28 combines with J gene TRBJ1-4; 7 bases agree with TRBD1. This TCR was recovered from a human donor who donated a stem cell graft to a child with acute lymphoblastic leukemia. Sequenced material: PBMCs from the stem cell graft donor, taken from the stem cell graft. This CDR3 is CASSLNRGGDEKLFF. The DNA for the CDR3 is TGTGCCAGCAGTCTCAACAGGGGAGGAGATGAAAAACTGTTTTTT.